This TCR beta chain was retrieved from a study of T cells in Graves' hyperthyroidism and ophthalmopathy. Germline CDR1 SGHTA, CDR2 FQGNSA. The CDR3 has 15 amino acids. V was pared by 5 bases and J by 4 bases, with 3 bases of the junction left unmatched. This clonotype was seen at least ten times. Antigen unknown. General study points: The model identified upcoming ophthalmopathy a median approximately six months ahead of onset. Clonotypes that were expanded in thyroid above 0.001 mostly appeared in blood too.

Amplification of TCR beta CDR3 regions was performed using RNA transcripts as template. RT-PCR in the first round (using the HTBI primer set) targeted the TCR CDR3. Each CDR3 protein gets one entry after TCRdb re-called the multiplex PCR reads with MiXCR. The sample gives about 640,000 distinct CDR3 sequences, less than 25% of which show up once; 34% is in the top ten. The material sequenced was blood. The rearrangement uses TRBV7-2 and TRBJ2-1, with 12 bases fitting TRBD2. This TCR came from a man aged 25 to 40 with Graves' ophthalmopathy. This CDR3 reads CASSPSGRVYNEQFF. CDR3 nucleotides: TGTGCCAGCAGCCCTAGCGGGAGGGTATACAATGAGCAGTTCTTC.